This record concerns one T cell receptor beta chain sequence. Amplified TCR beta CDR3 regions came from RNA transcripts. Using the HTBI primer set, a first-round RT-PCR was run on the TCR CDR3. From the multiplex PCR reads, TCRdb called clonotypes with MiXCR, one entry per CDR3 protein. The sample lists approximately 600,000 distinct CDR3 sequences, about 20% seen once, with roughly 30% in the top ten. The V gene's germline CDR1 is MNHNS and CDR2 SASEGT. The CDR3 length is 15 residues. Trimming cost V 5 bases and J 0 bases, with 13 bases left between them. The data were taken from a study of T cells in Graves' hyperthyroidism and ophthalmopathy.

V and J are TRBV6-1 and TRBJ1-1; perhaps TRBD1 as D (5 bases). The specimen sequenced was blood. The receptor comes from a man under 40 with Graves' ophthalmopathy. The CDR3 DNA sequence: TGTGCCAGCAGTCTTAGAGAGGGGATGAACACTGAAGCTTTCTTT. Encoded protein: CASSLREGMNTEAFF.